This TCR beta chain was captured by sequencing in a study of shared clonotypes between healthy human individuals. Overall study context: A donor's plate count was three for CD4 naive and three for CD4 memory; CD8 naive had two and CD8 memory one. Study-wide points: A generally larger estimated richness was seen in naive subsets than in memory subsets. How much donors shared clonotypes was expected to be affected by sequencing depth.

Details on this clone: The antigen is unknown.

The assay was immunoSEQ multiplex PCR, and TCRdb's table has in-frame clones only and misses some. The sample contains millions of clones, just over 90% of which appear only once. Germline lookup yields CDR1 LNHDA and CDR2 SQIVND (reference sequence). This CDR3 is 15 amino acids long. Trimming cost V 7 bases and J 3 bases, with 17 bases left between them. The J gene is TRBJ2-3, the V gene TRBV19, with D possibly matching TRBD2 (6 bases). Sequenced sample: naive CD4+ T cells sorted from blood. Subset here: CD45RA+ positively selected. The clonotype comes from a man between 18 and 35 years old in good health. The CDR3 DNA reads as TGTGCCAGTATGTCGGAGGGCCTAGCGACAGATACGCAGTATTTT. It encodes CASMSEGLATDTQYF.